This T cell receptor beta chain was captured by sequencing in a study of T cells in Graves' hyperthyroidism and ophthalmopathy. In the study overall: The initial diagnosis was the point when peripheral blood was collected, ahead of any treatment.

TCR beta CDR3 sequences were amplified from RNA transcripts. The primer set for the first-round RT-PCR of the TCR CDR3 was HTBI. Each CDR3 protein is one row after TCRdb ran MiXCR on the multiplex PCR reads. The profile covers about 700,000 distinct CDR3 sequences, with 12% to 15% appearing a single time and 10% taken by the ten largest. The CDR3 spans 12 residues. Between the trimmed V and J ends, which lost 0 bases and 6 bases, there was a span of 6 bases. Germline CDR1 and CDR2: SGHAT and FQNNGV. The specimen sequenced was blood. The chain is built from TRBV11-2 and TRBJ2-7; no definite D call. This sequence originates from a young woman with Graves' hyperthyroidism. The CDR3: CASSLDRREQYF. The CDR3 DNA sequence: TGTGCCAGCAGCTTAGATCGCCGCGAGCAGTACTTC.